This TCR beta chain was identified in a study of T cell responses to AZD1222 COVID-19 vaccine. Overall study: Second doses that came at about 4 or about 12 weeks were put together.

This clone was seen a few times. Produced via immunoSEQ multiplex PCR; TCRdb's table is partial and in-frame only. The sample lists 150,000 to 200,000 clones, roughly 88% occurring once. Germline V gene sequence: CDR1 SGHRS, CDR2 YFSETQ. Trimming took off 0 bases at V and 2 bases at J, with 14 bases between the two ends. The CDR3 has 16 amino acids. The source of this sequence is an adult in good health. The J gene is TRBJ2-5, the V gene TRBV5-1; D remains ambiguous. Sequenced material: peripheral blood, taken on day 0 of AZD1222 vaccination. The CDR3 DNA sequence: TGCGCCAGCAGCTTGGGCGGATTCCGACCTCAAGAGACCCAGTACTTC. Protein sequence: CASSLGGFRPQETQYF. Complete variable domain (other parts from reference TRBV5-1 and TRBJ2-5): KAGVTQTPRYLIKTRGQQVTLSCSPISGHRSVSWYQQTPGQGLQFLFEYFSETQRNKGNFPGRFSGRQFSNSRSEMNVSTLELGDSALYLCASSLGGFRPQETQYFGPGTRLLVL.